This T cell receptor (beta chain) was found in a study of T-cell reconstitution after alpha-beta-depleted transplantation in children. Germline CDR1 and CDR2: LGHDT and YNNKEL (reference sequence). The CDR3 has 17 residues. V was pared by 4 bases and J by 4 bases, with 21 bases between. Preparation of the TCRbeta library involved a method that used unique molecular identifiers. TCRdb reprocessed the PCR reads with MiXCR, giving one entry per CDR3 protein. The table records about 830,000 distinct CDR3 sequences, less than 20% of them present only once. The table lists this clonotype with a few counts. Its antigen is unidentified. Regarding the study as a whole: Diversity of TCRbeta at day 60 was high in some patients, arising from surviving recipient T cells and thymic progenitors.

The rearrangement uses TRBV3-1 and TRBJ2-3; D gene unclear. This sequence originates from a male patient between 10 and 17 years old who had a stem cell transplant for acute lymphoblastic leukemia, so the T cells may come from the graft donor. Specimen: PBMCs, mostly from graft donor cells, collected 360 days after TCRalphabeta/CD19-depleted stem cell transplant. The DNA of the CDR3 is TGTGCCAGCAGCCCATACCCTAGGGAAGTTGAACCAGATACGCAGTATTTT. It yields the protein CASSPYPREVEPDTQYF.